One sample yielded the 18 T cell receptor beta chains listed below, sequenced in a study of neurological immune-mediated disorders. Each CDR3 protein gets one entry after TCRdb re-called the 5' RACE reads with MiXCR. The data contain tens of thousands of distinct CDR3 sequences, 2% to 3% of them singletons. The specimen was PBMCs. The receptor source for this set is a man between 45 and 60 years old with multiple sclerosis.

J is TRBJ2-1 and V is TRBV7-2, with TRBD2 identical over 13 bases. Per germline, CDR1 SGHTA and CDR2 FQGNSA. The V and J ends lost 1 base and 6 bases, in that order; junction bases with no gene match: 3. There are 16 residues in the CDR3. As DNA, the CDR3 is TGTGCCAGCAGCTTAGTACTAGCGGGGGGGCGCAATGAGCAGTTCTTC. Encoded protein: CASSLVLAGGRNEQFF.

Ten or more counts support this clonotype. V usage is TRBV7-9 and J usage is TRBJ2-7; 7 bases line up with TRBD1. This CDR3 contains 14 residues. Looked up from germline, CDR1 is SEHNR and CDR2 is FQNEAQ (reference sequence). Trimming removed 3 bases from V and 3 bases from J; junction bases left unmatched: 5. The CDR3 nucleotides are TGTGCCAGCAGCTTCGAGGGGGCGGGCTACGAGCAGTACTTC. Translating it yields CASSFEGAGYEQYF. The full variable domain, with the rest looked up from reference TRBV7-9 and TRBJ2-7, is DTGVSQNPRHKITKRGQNVTFRCDPISEHNRLYWYRQTLGQGPEFLTYFQNEAQLEKSRLLSDRFSAERPKGSFSTLEIQRTEQGDSAMYLCASSFEGAGYEQYFGPGTRLTVT.

Ten or more counts support this clonotype. V is TRBV20-1 and J is TRBJ1-6, with D perhaps matching TRBD1 (5 bases). Germline V gene data show CDR1 as DFQATT and CDR2 as SNEGSKA (reference sequence). Trimming pared 6 bases from V and 0 bases from J, leaving 9 bases between. This CDR3 region has 14 residues. Here the CDR3 reads CSAPGSSYNSPLHF. The CDR3 DNA reads TGCAGTGCCCCAGGGAGCTCCTATAATTCACCCCTCCACTTT.

This clonotype was found many times. The chain uses TRBV6-5 and TRBJ1-2; D unresolved. The ends were cut back, 6 bases at V and 6 bases at J, with 14 bases in the middle. Germline V gene data show CDR1 as MNHEY and CDR2 as SVGAGI. The CDR3 runs to 13 residues. The CDR3, as DNA: TGTGCCAGCAGCCAAGTTCGAGGTGATGGCTACACCTTC. Amino acid sequence: CASSQVRGDGYTF.

This clonotype was seen a few times. The chain couples TRBV20-1 to TRBJ2-5, with 7 bases aligning to TRBD1. After removal of 4 bases from V and 5 bases from J, the junction contained 10 bases not matched to a gene. The CDR3 has 14 residues. Germline CDR1 reads DFQATT; CDR2 reads SNEGSKA (reference sequence). The CDR3 nucleotides are TGCAGTGCTATCATACAGGGGTGGGATGAGACCCAGTACTTC. Translation: CSAIIQGWDETQYF.

This clonotype was seen more than once but under ten times. The rearrangement joins TRBV28 to TRBJ1-2; 10 nucleotides match TRBD1. J gave up 6 bases and V 5 bases, and 3 bases lay outside the gene matches. There are 13 residues in the CDR3. In germline, CDR1 is MDHEN, CDR2 SYDVKM. The DNA of the CDR3 is TGTGCCAGCAGTCTGGGACAGGGGAATGGCTACACCTTC. Its protein product is CASSLGQGNGYTF.

This clonotype was observed at least ten times. V and J are TRBV3-1 and TRBJ1-5; D is unclear. Trimming removed 0 bases from V and 2 bases from J, with 8 bases in between. CDR3 length: 15 amino acids. Germline CDR1 reads LGHDT; CDR2 reads YNNKEL (reference sequence). This CDR3 is CASSQDSIGNQPQHF. DNA for the CDR3: TGTGCCAGCAGCCAAGATTCAATAGGCAATCAGCCCCAGCATTTT.

This clonotype was recorded at least ten times. V gene TRBV29-1 combines with J gene TRBJ2-7, with 8 bases identical to TRBD1. The trim removed 6 bases at V and 1 base at J, leaving 5 bases unmatched. CDR3 length equals 13 residues. Germline V gene data show CDR1 as SQVTM and CDR2 as ANQGSEA. The CDR3 loop reads CSVMTGASYEQYF. The DNA for the CDR3 is TGCAGCGTGATGACAGGGGCGTCCTACGAGCAGTACTTC.

This clonotype was seen at least ten times. V gene TRBV20-1 combines with J gene TRBJ1-1; 7 nucleotides align to TRBD1. The CDR3 spans 13 residues. Germline V gene lookup returns CDR1 DFQATT and CDR2 SNEGSKA (reference sequence). The CDR3 spells CMSRRGRGTEAFF. The CDR3 nucleotides are TGCATGAGCAGGAGGGGGCGGGGGACTGAAGCTTTCTTT.

This clonotype was counted many times. The CDR3, as DNA: TGCGCCAGCAGCCAAGAGGGCGGGACAGATACGCAGTATTTT. It specifies CASSQEGGTDTQYF. This chain connects TRBV4-3 to TRBJ2-3; possibly TRBD2 for D (5 bases). The CDR3 is made up of 14 amino acids. Trimming removed 0 bases at V and 3 bases at J, with 7 bases between. Germline V gene sequence: CDR1 LGHNA, CDR2 YSLEER.

The chain joins TRBV7-2 to TRBJ2-7; weak D call: TRBD2 (7 bases). Trimming removed 3 bases at V and 2 bases at J, with 11 bases between. CDR3 size: 14 residues. Germline V gene data show CDR1 as SGHTA and CDR2 as FQGNSA. The CDR3 sequence is CASSFGEGAYEQYF. DNA for the CDR3: TGTGCCAGCAGCTTTGGGGAGGGGGCCTACGAGCAGTACTTC.

This clonotype was counted at least ten times. This chain links TRBV10-3 with TRBJ2-1, with D perhaps assigned TRBD1 or TRBD2 (6 bases each). Germline CDR1 reads ENHRY; CDR2 reads SYGVKD. The V end lost 4 bases, the J end lost 8 bases, and 12 bases lay between the germline ends. The CDR3 consists of 13 residues. The CDR3 DNA follows: TGTGCCATCAGTGGACAGGCGGGGCATGAGCAGTTCTTC. Encoded protein: CAISGQAGHEQFF.

The sample holds many counts of this clonotype. This chain links TRBV29-1 with TRBJ2-2; no clear D. This CDR3 has 14 amino acids. Germline lookup yields CDR1 SQVTM and CDR2 ANQGSEA. V was clipped by 6 bases and J by 1 base, with 12 bases between them. CDR3 loop: CSVASPRNTGELFF. Here the CDR3 DNA reads TGCAGCGTCGCCAGTCCTAGGAACACCGGGGAGCTGTTTTTT.

This clonotype was observed many times. The chain joins TRBV5-4 to TRBJ1-1; 9 bases match TRBD1. V lost 0 bases and J lost 4; bases outside the gene matches: 7. Germline loops: CDR1 SGHNT, CDR2 YYREEE (reference sequence). This CDR3 region has 16 residues. CDR3 residues: CASSLGPGQGFTEAFF. The CDR3 nucleotides read TGTGCCAGCAGCTTGGGCCCCGGACAGGGGTTCACTGAAGCTTTCTTT.

This clonotype was found many times. V usage is TRBV7-2 and J usage is TRBJ2-5; no clear D gene. The CDR3 sequence is 14 residues long. Germline lookup yields CDR1 SGHTA and CDR2 FQGNSA. Trimming pared 5 bases from V and 2 bases from J, leaving 12 bases between. DNA of the CDR3: TGTGCCAGCAGCCGGGTATCTGGACAAGAGACCCAGTACTTC. Residues: CASSRVSGQETQYF.

This clonotype was detected many times. The rearrangement uses TRBV20-1 and TRBJ2-5; D perhaps matches TRBD1 (6 bases). Per germline, CDR1 DFQATT and CDR2 SNEGSKA (reference sequence). V gave up 4 bases and J gave up 5 bases, with 20 bases separating them. The CDR3 has 15 amino acids. CDR3 protein: CSANPENRAEETQYF. For the CDR3, the DNA is TGCAGTGCTAACCCGGAAAACAGGGCAGAGGAGACCCAGTACTTC.

This clonotype was found many times. The chain uses TRBV5-1 and TRBJ1-6, with unresolved D. V gave up 1 base and J gave up 8 bases, with 7 bases separating them. There are 13 residues in the CDR3. Per the germline V gene, CDR1 is SGHRS and CDR2 is YFSETQ. CDR3 amino acids: CASSLWADSPLHF. The CDR3 DNA reads as TGCGCCAGCAGCTTGTGGGCCGATTCACCCCTCCACTTT.

This clonotype was picked up many times. The rearrangement joins TRBV20-1 to TRBJ2-1, with D unresolved. From germline, CDR1 is DFQATT and CDR2 SNEGSKA (reference sequence). The CDR3 covers 14 residues. V shed 0 bases and J shed 11 bases, with 17 bases lying between them. In DNA, the CDR3 is TGCAGTGCTAGAGAGCCCCTTGGATTTCTCCAGCAGTTCTTC. This sequence encodes CSAREPLGFLQQFF.